This T cell receptor (beta chain) was documented in a study of blood T cell repertoires in COVID-19. Profiled with immunoSEQ multiplex PCR; TCRdb holds only in-frame clones, not every one. The table includes over 150,000 clones, around 85% detected once. Trimming cost V 0 bases and J 6 bases, with 11 bases left between them. The CDR3 loop spans 14 amino acids. Germline lookup yields CDR1 LGHNA and CDR2 YNFKEQ. This clone appeared a single time. The gene calls are TRBV4-2 and TRBJ1-2; tentative D call: TRBD1 (5 bases). The sequence was collected from a middle-aged man who had recovered from COVID-19. The sequenced sample was PBMCs or T cells enriched from blood (not recorded which). This chain's CDR3 is CASSQDGGSHGYTF. The CDR3 bases are TGTGCCAGCAGCCAAGATGGGGGGAGCCATGGCTACACCTTC.